These 5 T cell receptor beta chains share one sample of origin, sequenced in a study of tumor-infiltrating lymphocytes in localized non-small cell lung cancer. TCRdb's copy holds only in-frame clones and misses some; the assay was immunoSEQ multiplex PCR. This repertoire shows around 8,900 clones, about 78% found once; its top ten account for roughly 15%. Sequenced material: lung tumor tissue. These receptors all stem from a human donor with non-small cell lung cancer.

The chain recombines TRBV14 with TRBJ1-3; D unclear. V lost 0 bases, J lost 0 bases, and 12 bases lay in between. CDR1 and CDR2 (germline): SGHDN, FVKESK. CDR3 length: 17 residues. CDR3 nucleotide sequence: TGTGCCAGCAGCCAAGATAGCCAGGTAAACTCTGGAAACACCATATATTTT. Its translation is CASSQDSQVNSGNTIYF.

The V call is TRBV7-9, the J call TRBJ2-2; D is possibly TRBD2 (6 bases). The ends were cut back, 8 bases at V and 5 bases at J, with 18 bases in the middle. The CDR3 totals 15 residues. Germline loops: CDR1 SEHNR, CDR2 FQNEAQ (reference sequence). In DNA form, the CDR3 reads TGTGCCAGCCCCAAGGGACTCCTATATACCGGGGAGCTGTTTTTT. It translates to CASPKGLLYTGELFF.

This sequence joins TRBV7-9 and TRBJ1-1; the D gene is possibly TRBD1 (6 bases). V lost 3 bases to trimming and J lost 1 base, with 9 bases between them. This CDR3 is built from 14 residues. Germline assignment: CDR1 SEHNR and CDR2 FQNEAQ (reference sequence). CDR3 nucleotides: TGTGCCAGCAGCTTTGGAGGGGGGAACACTGAAGCTTTCTTT. It is translated as CASSFGGGNTEAFF.

This chain connects TRBV9 to TRBJ1-1, with D possibly being TRBD1 (5 bases). CDR1 and CDR2 from the germline V gene are SGDLS and YYNGEE. Trimming left V 0 bases short and J 4 bases short, with 10 bases between. The CDR3 has 14 residues. Here the CDR3 DNA reads TGTGCCAGCAGCGTAGGAGGGGCGAGCACTGAAGCTTTCTTT. This codes for CASSVGGASTEAFF.

The chain is built from TRBV29-1 and TRBJ2-1, with D maybe TRBD2 (6 bases). From germline, CDR1 is SQVTM and CDR2 ANQGSEA. Trimming pared 6 bases from V and 0 bases from J, leaving 12 bases between. The CDR3 length is 14 residues. The CDR3: CSVGVRGSYNEQFF. The DNA for the CDR3 is TGCAGCGTCGGGGTGCGGGGCTCCTACAATGAGCAGTTCTTC.